The 26 T cell receptor beta chains listed next were all sequenced from one sample in a study of tumor T cells in aggressive B-cell lymphoma (dated by TCRdb to about 2017). The library was generated by the immunoSEQ multiplex PCR assay. TCRdb's version of the immuneACCESS table is confined to in-frame rearrangements and falls short of the full clone set. An unresolved V gene accounts for under half of the shortfall where checked; the remainder is of unknown origin. Counted in this sample were fewer than 6,500 clones; around 94% of them appeared once. Approximately 3.9% of the sample lies in the top ten. Sequenced material: tumor tissue. These receptors originate from an adult with diffuse large B cell lymphoma.

The chain recombines TRBV7-2 with TRBJ2-4; D gene unclear. The germline V gene encodes CDR1 SGHTA and CDR2 FQGNSA. The CDR3 extends over 15 amino acids. With 1 base removed from V and 5 bases from J, the gap between germline ends came to 12 bases. CDR3 DNA: TGTGCCAGCAGCTTAGGTAGCCAGATGCAAAACATTCAGTACTTC. This gives the protein CASSLGSQMQNIQYF.

The chain joins TRBV15 to TRBJ1-3; D is ambiguous. Deletions cut 5 bases from V and 1 base from J, with 12 bases between. CDR3 length: 15 amino acids. Looked up from germline, CDR1 is LNHNV and CDR2 is YYDKDF (reference sequence). The CDR3 protein is CATSPRRGSGNTIYF. The CDR3 coding sequence is TGTGCCACCAGCCCAAGGCGGGGTTCTGGAAACACCATATATTTT.

This clone was counted a few times. The chain couples TRBV9 to TRBJ1-3; D possibly corresponds to TRBD1 (5 bases). Trimming took off 0 bases at V and 4 bases at J, with 14 bases between the two ends. Germline assignment: CDR1 SGDLS and CDR2 YYNGEE. The CDR3 sequence is 16 residues long. The CDR3 DNA sequence: TGTGCCAGCAGCGTAGGGCAGGGATTGTTAGGAAACACCATATATTTT. Protein product: CASSVGQGLLGNTIYF.

The chain carries TRBV9 and TRBJ1-1; no reliable D call. V lost 2 bases, J lost 0 bases, and 11 bases lay in between. The CDR3 runs 15 residues. Germline-derived CDR1 and CDR2 are SGDLS and YYNGEE. This chain's CDR3 is CASSVTYHMNTEAFF. DNA of the CDR3: TGTGCCAGCAGCGTCACATATCACATGAACACTGAAGCTTTCTTT.

V usage is TRBV9 and J usage is TRBJ1-2; tentative D call: TRBD1 (6 bases). V lost 7 bases and J 6 bases, leaving 10 bases between the germline ends. The CDR3 loop spans 11 amino acids. Germline V gene data show CDR1 as SGDLS and CDR2 as YYNGEE. Written as DNA, the CDR3 is TGTGCCAGCGGGGGGGCGAATGGCTACACCTTC. Translation: CASGGANGYTF.

This chain links TRBV27 with TRBJ2-7, with D maybe TRBD2 (6 bases). Between the trimmed V and J ends, which lost 6 bases and 4 bases, there was a span of 16 bases. This CDR3 has 14 residues. Germline V gives CDR1 MNHEY, CDR2 SMNVEV (reference sequence). This CDR3 is CASSLGTGPYEQYF. The CDR3, as DNA: TGTGCCAGCAGCTTGGGGACTGGCCCTTACGAGCAGTACTTC.

This rearrangement joins TRBV27 to TRBJ2-3; 10 bases are shared with TRBD2. The CDR3 consists of 17 residues. Germline CDR1 reads MNHEY; CDR2 reads SMNVEV (reference sequence). Germline trimming cut 5 bases from V and 3 bases from J; bases unmatched to any gene: 11. This CDR3 reads CASSPQSGLAVTDTQYF. Written as DNA, the CDR3 is TGTGCCAGCAGTCCACAATCCGGACTAGCGGTAACAGATACGCAGTATTTT.

The chain has TRBV28 and TRBJ2-1; no firm D call. The germline V gene has CDR1 MDHEN and CDR2 SYDVKM. The CDR3 has 12 amino acids. Trimming shortened V by 1 base and J by 7 bases, and 5 bases separated the two germline ends. The CDR3 region has the DNA TGTGCCAGCAGTTTATTCGGGAATGAGCAGTTCTTC. This translates into CASSLFGNEQFF.

This chain links TRBV6-5 with TRBJ2-7, with a weak D call TRBD1 (5 bases). Germline V CDR1 and CDR2: MNHEY, SVGAGI. The CDR3 covers 13 residues. V lost 0 bases, J lost 9 bases, and 12 bases lay in between. CDR3 coding DNA: TGTGCCAGCAGTTACTCTACTGTCCAGGGGCAGTACTTC. Its translation: CASSYSTVQGQYF.

The chain combines TRBV19 with TRBJ2-1, with TRBD2 matching 10 bases. CDR1 is LNHDA and CDR2 is SQIVND in the germline V gene (reference sequence). Trimming removed 3 bases from V and 9 bases from J; junction bases left unmatched: 8. The length of the CDR3 is 15 residues. CDR3 DNA: TGTGCCAGTAGTATTCCAGCGGGGGGGCCGGGTGAGCAGTTCTTC. Translating gives CASSIPAGGPGEQFF.

V and J are TRBV4-3 and TRBJ2-3; TRBD2 is a possible D gene (6 bases). Germline CDR1 is LGHNA and CDR2 is YSLEER. CDR3 length: 13 residues. Trimming removed 0 bases from V and 7 bases from J, with 8 bases in between. CDR3 protein: CASSQDTSYTQYF. The CDR3 bases are TGCGCCAGCAGCCAAGATACTAGCTATACGCAGTATTTT.

About this clone: Other DNA sequences in the sample encode the same CDR3. This chain connects TRBV4-3 to TRBJ1-4; no clear D. Trimming took off 3 bases at V and 5 bases at J, with 16 bases between the two ends. CDR3 length: 16 amino acids. Germline V gene sequence: CDR1 LGHNA, CDR2 YSLEER. CDR3 nucleotide sequence: TGCGCCAGCAGCCATTCCCGACAAGTGCTAAATGAAAAACTGTTTTTT. Residues: CASSHSRQVLNEKLFF.

This chain joins TRBV5-6 and TRBJ2-2, with 7 bases identical to TRBD1. The germline CDR1 and CDR2 sequences are SGHDT and YYEEEE. The CDR3 runs 13 residues. J was trimmed by 6 bases and V by 4 bases; bases with no gene match: 3. The CDR3: CASSPTGSGELFF. The CDR3 region has the DNA TGTGCCAGCAGCCCGACAGGGTCCGGGGAGCTGTTTTTT.

The chain couples TRBV6-5 to TRBJ1-6; 10 bases align to TRBD1. The CDR3 spans 14 residues. CDR1 and CDR2 from the germline V gene are MNHEY and SVGAGI. The junction had 9 bases not matched to a gene; V was cut back by 6 bases and J by 13 bases. The CDR3, as DNA: TGTGCCAGCAGCCCAGACAGGGGGCGGGGGCCCCTCCACTTT. Translating gives CASSPDRGRGPLHF.

The rearrangement joins TRBV2 to TRBJ1-1; tentative D call: TRBD1 (5 bases). The CDR3 is 14 residues long. Germline lookup yields CDR1 SNHLY and CDR2 FYNNEI. Trimming removed 5 bases from V and 0 bases from J, with 10 bases in between. CDR3 in DNA: TGTGCCAGCAGTCACCGACAGTTGAACACTGAAGCTTTCTTT. It yields the protein CASSHRQLNTEAFF.

The CDR3: CASSSRTGGGYEQYF. CDR3 sequence (DNA): TGTGCCAGCAGCTCCAGGACAGGGGGCGGGTACGAGCAGTACTTC. The chain joins TRBV13 to TRBJ2-7; 11 bases line up with TRBD1. The CDR3 has 15 residues. The germline V gene encodes CDR1 PRHDT and CDR2 FYEKMQ (reference sequence). Trimming removed 4 bases from V and 4 bases from J; junction bases left unmatched: 6. Together with reference TRBV13 and TRBJ2-7, the CDR3 gives the full variable domain: AAGVIQSPRHLIKEKRETATLKCYPIPRHDTVYWYQQGPGQDPQFLISFYEKMQSDKGSIPDRFSAQQFSDYHSELNMSSLELGDSALYFCASSSRTGGGYEQYFGPGTRLTVT.

The chain is built from TRBV7-6 and TRBJ2-1; D may be TRBD2 (6 bases). CDR1 is SGHVS and CDR2 is FNYEAQ in the germline V gene. This CDR3 is built from 16 residues. V was cut by 1 base and J by 4 bases, with 14 bases left in between. The CDR3 loop reads CASSLGRSSGYNEQFF. DNA for the CDR3: TGTGCCAGCAGCTTAGGACGGAGTAGCGGATACAATGAGCAGTTCTTC.

This clone was picked up one time. The chain couples TRBV5-1 to TRBJ1-4; the D gene is possibly TRBD1 (6 bases). V lost 0 bases and J 5 bases, leaving 11 bases between the germline ends. Germline CDR1 reads SGHRS; CDR2 reads YFSETQ. The CDR3 is 15 amino acids. The CDR3 is CASSLDRQGNEKLFF. The CDR3 DNA reads as TGCGCCAGCAGCTTGGACCGGCAGGGGAATGAAAAACTGTTTTTT.

The chain has TRBV7-2 and TRBJ2-1; D gene uncertain. This CDR3 spans 14 amino acids. CDR1 and CDR2 from the germline V gene are SGHTA and FQGNSA. The V and J ends lost 1 base and 8 bases respectively, with 12 bases between them. For the CDR3, the DNA is TGTGCCAGCAGCTTAGATGGTCCCTTAGATGAGCAGTTCTTC. Translating gives CASSLDGPLDEQFF.

The rearrangement links TRBV27 to TRBJ2-1; TRBD2 matches at 7 bases. CDR1 MNHEY and CDR2 SMNVEV come from the germline V gene (reference sequence). This CDR3 comprises 13 residues. V shed 7 bases and J 7 bases; nucleotides not matched to a gene: 7. DNA for the CDR3: TGTGCCAGCAACCACTTCGGGGGGAATGAGCAGTTCTTC. This codes for CASNHFGGNEQFF.

In DNA, the CDR3 is TGCGCCAGCAGCCGAGGGCAGGCGGTGGAGACCCAGTACTTC. Its protein is CASSRGQAVETQYF. The rearrangement joins TRBV4-1 to TRBJ2-5, with D possibly being TRBD2 (5 bases). Trimming took 4 bases from V and 5 from J, leaving 14 bases between them. Per germline, CDR1 MGHRA and CDR2 YSYEKL. The CDR3 is made up of 14 amino acids.

Only one count was recorded for this clone. The rearrangement links TRBV9 to TRBJ2-7; D gene ambiguous. Trimming stripped 4 bases from V and 3 bases from J, with 20 bases between. CDR1 SGDLS and CDR2 YYNGEE come from the germline V gene. The length of the CDR3 is 16 residues. CDR3 sequence: CASSHSMVSLGYEQYF. The DNA of the CDR3 is TGTGCCAGCAGCCATAGCATGGTTTCGTTGGGCTACGAGCAGTACTTC.

V is TRBV6-6 and J is TRBJ1-5; no clear D. Trimming took off 0 bases at V and 7 bases at J, with 16 bases between the two ends. The CDR3 length is 16 residues. The germline V gene encodes CDR1 MNHNY and CDR2 SVGAGI (reference sequence). CDR3 region: CASSYSIGGLKQPQHF. Here the CDR3 DNA reads TGTGCCAGCAGTTACTCGATCGGCGGGCTGAAACAGCCCCAGCATTTT.

This chain uses TRBV7-2 with TRBJ2-1; 9 bases align to TRBD2. The CDR3 sequence is 18 residues long. Per germline, CDR1 SGHTA and CDR2 FQGNSA. The V segment lost 5 bases and the J segment 2 bases; nucleotides outside the gene matches: 13. In nucleotides, the CDR3 is TGTGCCAGCAGCCCCGGGTCGAGCGGGGGGTTCGCCTACAATGAGCAGTTCTTC. Translated, it gives CASSPGSSGGFAYNEQFF.

The rearrangement uses TRBV29-1 and TRBJ2-2; D is ambiguous. CDR3 length equals 12 residues. Per the germline V gene, CDR1 is SQVTM and CDR2 is ANQGSEA. Trimming took off 5 bases at V and 5 bases at J, with 9 bases between the two ends. The chain's CDR3 is CSVSPETGELFF. DNA for the CDR3: TGCAGCGTTTCTCCAGAAACCGGGGAGCTGTTTTTT.

The gene calls are TRBV6-1 and TRBJ2-3; D possibly corresponds to TRBD1 (5 bases). The CDR3 covers 15 residues. In germline, CDR1 is MNHNS, CDR2 SASEGT. With 1 base removed from V and 3 bases from J, the gap between germline ends came to 11 bases. Here the CDR3 reads CASSEGQLGTDTQYF. The CDR3 nucleotides read TGTGCCAGCAGTGAAGGACAGCTTGGGACAGATACGCAGTATTTT.